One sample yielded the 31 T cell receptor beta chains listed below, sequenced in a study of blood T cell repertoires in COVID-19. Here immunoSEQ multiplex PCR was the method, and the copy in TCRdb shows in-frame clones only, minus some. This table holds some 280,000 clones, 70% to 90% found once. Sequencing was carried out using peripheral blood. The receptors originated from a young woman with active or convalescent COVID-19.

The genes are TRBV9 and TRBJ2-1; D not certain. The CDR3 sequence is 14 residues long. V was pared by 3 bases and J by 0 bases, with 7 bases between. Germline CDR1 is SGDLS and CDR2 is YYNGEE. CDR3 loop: CASSAEPSYNEQFF. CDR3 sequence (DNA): TGTGCCAGCAGCGCAGAACCCTCCTACAATGAGCAGTTCTTC.

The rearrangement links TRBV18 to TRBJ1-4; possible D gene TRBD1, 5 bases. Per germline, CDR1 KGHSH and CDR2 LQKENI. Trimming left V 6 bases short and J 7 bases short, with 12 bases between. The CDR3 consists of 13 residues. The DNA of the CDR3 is TGTGCCAGCTCCCCAGGGAGGAGTGAAAAACTGTTTTTT. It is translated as CASSPGRSEKLFF.

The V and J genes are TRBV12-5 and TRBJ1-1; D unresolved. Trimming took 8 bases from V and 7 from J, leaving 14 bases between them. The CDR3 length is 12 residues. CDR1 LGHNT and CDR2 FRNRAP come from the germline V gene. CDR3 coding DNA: TGTGCTAGTTTGGGAGGGTCGGGTGAAGCTTTCTTT. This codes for CASLGGSGEAFF.

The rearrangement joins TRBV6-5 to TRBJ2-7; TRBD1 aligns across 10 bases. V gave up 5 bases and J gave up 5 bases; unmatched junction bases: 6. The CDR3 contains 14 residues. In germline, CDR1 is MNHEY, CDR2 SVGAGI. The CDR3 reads CASSNRDRGNEQYF. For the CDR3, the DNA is TGTGCCAGCAGTAACCGGGACAGGGGAAACGAGCAGTACTTC.

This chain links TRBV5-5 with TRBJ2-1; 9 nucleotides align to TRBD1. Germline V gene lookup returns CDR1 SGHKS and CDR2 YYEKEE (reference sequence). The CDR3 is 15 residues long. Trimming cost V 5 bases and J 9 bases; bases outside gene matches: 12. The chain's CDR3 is CASSTDRGGSGEQFF. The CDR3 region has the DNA TGTGCCAGCAGTACGGACAGGGGCGGCTCGGGTGAGCAGTTCTTC.

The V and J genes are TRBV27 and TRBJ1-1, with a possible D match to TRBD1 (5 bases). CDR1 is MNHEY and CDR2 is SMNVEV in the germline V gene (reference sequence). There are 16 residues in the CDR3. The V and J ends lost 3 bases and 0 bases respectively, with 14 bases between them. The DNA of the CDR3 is TGTGCCAGCAGTTTTCGCGGGGGTCACATGAACACTGAAGCTTTCTTT. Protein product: CASSFRGGHMNTEAFF.

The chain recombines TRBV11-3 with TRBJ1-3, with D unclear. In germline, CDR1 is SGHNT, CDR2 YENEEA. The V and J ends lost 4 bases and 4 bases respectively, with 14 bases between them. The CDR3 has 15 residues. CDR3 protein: CASSSDSSGGNTIYF. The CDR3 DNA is TGTGCCAGCAGCTCAGATTCTTCGGGGGGAAACACCATATATTTT. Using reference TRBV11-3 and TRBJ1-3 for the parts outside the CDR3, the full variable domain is EAGVVQSPRYKIIEKKQPVAFWCNPISGHNTLYWYLQNLGQGPELLIRYENEEAVDDSQLPKDRFSAERLKGVDSTLKIQPAELGDSAVYLCASSSDSSGGNTIYFGEGSWLTVV.

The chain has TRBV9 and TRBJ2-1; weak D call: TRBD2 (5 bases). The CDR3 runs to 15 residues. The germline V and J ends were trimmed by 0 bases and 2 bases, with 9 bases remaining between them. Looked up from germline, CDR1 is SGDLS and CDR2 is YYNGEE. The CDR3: CASSVGGIPYNEQFF. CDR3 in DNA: TGTGCCAGCAGCGTAGGAGGGATTCCCTACAATGAGCAGTTCTTC.

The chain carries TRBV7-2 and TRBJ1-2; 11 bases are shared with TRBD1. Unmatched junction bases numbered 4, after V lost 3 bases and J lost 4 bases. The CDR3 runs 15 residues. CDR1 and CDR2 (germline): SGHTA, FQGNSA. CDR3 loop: CASSFSGTGGYGYTF. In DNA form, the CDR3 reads TGTGCCAGCAGCTTTTCCGGGACAGGGGGCTATGGCTACACCTTC.

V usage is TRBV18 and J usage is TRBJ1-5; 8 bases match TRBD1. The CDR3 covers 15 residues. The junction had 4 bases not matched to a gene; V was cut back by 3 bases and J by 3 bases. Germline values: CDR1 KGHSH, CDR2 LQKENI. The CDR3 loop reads CASSPTGQVNQPQHF. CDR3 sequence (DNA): TGTGCCAGCTCACCGACGGGACAGGTCAATCAGCCCCAGCATTTT.

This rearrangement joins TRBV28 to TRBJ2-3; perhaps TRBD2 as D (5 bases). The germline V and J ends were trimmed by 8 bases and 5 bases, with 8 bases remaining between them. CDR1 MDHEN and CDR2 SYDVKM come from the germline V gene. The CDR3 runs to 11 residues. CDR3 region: CASLRGDTQYF. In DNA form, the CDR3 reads TGTGCCAGCCTACGGGGAGATACGCAGTATTTT.

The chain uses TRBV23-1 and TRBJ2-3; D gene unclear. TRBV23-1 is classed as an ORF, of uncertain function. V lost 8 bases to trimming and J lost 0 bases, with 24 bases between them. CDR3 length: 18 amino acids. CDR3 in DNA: TGCGCCAGCGCAAGACTGCGACCCTTCTTCCTCAGCACAGATACGCAGTATTTT. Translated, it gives CASARLRPFFLSTDTQYF.

The CDR3 protein is CASSPNGFSQETQYF. For the CDR3, the DNA is TGTGCCAGCAGCCCAAACGGGTTCTCCCAAGAGACCCAGTACTTC. The chain carries TRBV7-8 and TRBJ2-5; D is undetermined. CDR3 length equals 15 residues. Trimming took off 5 bases at V and 1 base at J, with 14 bases between the two ends. CDR1 and CDR2 from the germline V gene are SGHVS and FQNEAQ. Together with reference TRBV7-8 and TRBJ2-5, the CDR3 gives the full variable domain: GAGVSQSPRYKVAKRGQDVALRCDPISGHVSLFWYQQALGQGPEFLTYFQNEAQLDKSGLPSDRFFAERPEGSVSTLKIQRTQQEDSAVYLCASSPNGFSQETQYFGPGTRLLVL.

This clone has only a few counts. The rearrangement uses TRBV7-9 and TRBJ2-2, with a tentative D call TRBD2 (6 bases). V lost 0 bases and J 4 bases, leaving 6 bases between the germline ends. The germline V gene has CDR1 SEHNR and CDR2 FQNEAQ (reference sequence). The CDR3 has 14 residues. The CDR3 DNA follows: TGTGCCAGCAGCTTAGCAGCGGGCACCGGGGAGCTGTTTTTT. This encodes CASSLAAGTGELFF.

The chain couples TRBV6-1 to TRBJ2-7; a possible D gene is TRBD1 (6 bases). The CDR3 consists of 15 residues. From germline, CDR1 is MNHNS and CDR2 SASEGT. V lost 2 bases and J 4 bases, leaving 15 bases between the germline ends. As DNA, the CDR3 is TGTGCCAGCAGTGAATACGGAACAGGGCAGTACGAGCAGTACTTC. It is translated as CASSEYGTGQYEQYF.

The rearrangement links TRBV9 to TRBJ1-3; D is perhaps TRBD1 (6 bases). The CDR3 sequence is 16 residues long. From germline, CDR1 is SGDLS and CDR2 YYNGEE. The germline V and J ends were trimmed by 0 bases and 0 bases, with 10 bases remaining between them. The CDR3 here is CASSVAVGGSGNTIYF. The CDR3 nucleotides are TGTGCCAGCAGCGTAGCGGTAGGGGGCTCTGGAAACACCATATATTTT. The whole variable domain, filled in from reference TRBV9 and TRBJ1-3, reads DSGVTQTPKHLITATGQRVTLRCSPRSGDLSVYWYQQSLDQGLQFLIQYYNGEERAKGNILERFSAQQFPDLHSELNLSSLELGDSALYFCASSVAVGGSGNTIYFGEGSWLTVV.

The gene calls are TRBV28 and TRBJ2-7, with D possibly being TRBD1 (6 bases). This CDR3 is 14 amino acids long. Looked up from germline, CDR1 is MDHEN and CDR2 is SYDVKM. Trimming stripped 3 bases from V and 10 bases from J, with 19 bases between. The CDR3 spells CASSLGTGTPKQYF. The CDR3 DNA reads TGTGCCAGCAGTTTGGGGACCGGGACACCGAAACAGTACTTC.

The CDR3 DNA sequence: TGTGCCAGCAGCCGGGACAGGGCGTACATTCAGTACTTC. It specifies CASSRDRAYIQYF. The chain combines TRBV12-3 or TRBV12-4 with TRBJ2-4; 9 nucleotides line up with TRBD1. After removal of 6 bases from V and 8 bases from J, the junction contained 5 bases not matched to a gene. The CDR3 is 13 residues long.

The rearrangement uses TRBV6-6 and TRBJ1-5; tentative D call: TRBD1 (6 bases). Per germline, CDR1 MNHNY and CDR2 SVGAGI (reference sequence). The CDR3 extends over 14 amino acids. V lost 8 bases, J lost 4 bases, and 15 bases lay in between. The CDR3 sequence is CASYLTGSNQPQHF. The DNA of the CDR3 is TGTGCCAGCTACCTGACAGGATCGAATCAGCCCCAGCATTTT.

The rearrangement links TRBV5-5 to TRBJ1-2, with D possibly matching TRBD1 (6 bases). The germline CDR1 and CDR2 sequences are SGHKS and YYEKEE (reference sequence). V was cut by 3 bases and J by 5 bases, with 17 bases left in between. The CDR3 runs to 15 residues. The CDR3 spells CASSWDGQLHYGYTF. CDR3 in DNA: TGTGCCAGCAGCTGGGATGGACAGCTACATTATGGCTACACCTTC.

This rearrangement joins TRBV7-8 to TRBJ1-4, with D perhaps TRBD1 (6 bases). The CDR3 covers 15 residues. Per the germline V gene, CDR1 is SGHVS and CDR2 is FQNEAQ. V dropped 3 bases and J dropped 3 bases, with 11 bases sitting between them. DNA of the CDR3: TGTGCCAGCAGCTTGATGGGGGCGGCTAATGAAAAACTGTTTTTT. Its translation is CASSLMGAANEKLFF.

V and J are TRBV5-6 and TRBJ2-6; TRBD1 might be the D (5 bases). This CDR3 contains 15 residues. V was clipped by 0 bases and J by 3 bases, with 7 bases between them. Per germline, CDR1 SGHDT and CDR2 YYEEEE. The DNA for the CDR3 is TGTGCCAGCAGCTTGGGAAGGGGTGGGGCCAACGTCCTGACTTTC. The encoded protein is CASSLGRGGANVLTF.

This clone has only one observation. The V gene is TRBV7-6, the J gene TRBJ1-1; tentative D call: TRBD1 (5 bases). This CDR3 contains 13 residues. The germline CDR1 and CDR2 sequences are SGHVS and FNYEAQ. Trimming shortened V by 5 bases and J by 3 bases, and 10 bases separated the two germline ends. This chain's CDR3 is CASSQGVDTEAFF. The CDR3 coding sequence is TGTGCCAGCAGCCAGGGTGTGGACACTGAAGCTTTCTTT.

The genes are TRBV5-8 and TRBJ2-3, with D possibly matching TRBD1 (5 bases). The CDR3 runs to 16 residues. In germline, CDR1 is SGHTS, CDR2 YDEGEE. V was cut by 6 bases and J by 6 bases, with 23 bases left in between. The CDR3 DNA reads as TGTGCCAGCACCCTGGGCAGGGTGGCTGCAGTGGATACGCAGTATTTT. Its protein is CASTLGRVAAVDTQYF.

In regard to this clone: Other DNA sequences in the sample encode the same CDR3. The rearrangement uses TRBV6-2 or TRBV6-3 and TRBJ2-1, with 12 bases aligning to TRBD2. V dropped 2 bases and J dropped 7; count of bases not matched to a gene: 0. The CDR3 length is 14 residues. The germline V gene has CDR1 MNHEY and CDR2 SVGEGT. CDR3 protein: CASSYGLAGNEQFF. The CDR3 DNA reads TGTGCCAGCAGTTACGGACTAGCGGGAAATGAGCAGTTCTTC.

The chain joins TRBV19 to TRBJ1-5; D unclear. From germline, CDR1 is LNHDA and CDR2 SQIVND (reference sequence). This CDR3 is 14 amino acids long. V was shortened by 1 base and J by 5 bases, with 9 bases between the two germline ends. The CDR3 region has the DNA TGTGCCAGTAGTATAGCCAGATCCGATCAGCCCCAGCATTTT. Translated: CASSIARSDQPQHF.

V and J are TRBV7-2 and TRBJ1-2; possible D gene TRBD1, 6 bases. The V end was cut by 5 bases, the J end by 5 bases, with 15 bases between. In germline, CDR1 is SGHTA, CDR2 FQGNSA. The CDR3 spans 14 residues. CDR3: CASSDQGIRYGYTF. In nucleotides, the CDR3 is TGTGCCAGCAGCGATCAGGGGATTAGATATGGCTACACCTTC.

CDR3 sequence (DNA): TGTGCCAGCTCCCACGGCCGGGTCAGGGTCTACAATGAGCAGTTCTTC. Its protein product is CASSHGRVRVYNEQFF. This chain joins TRBV27 and TRBJ2-1, with D perhaps TRBD1 (5 bases). Germline V gene data show CDR1 as MNHEY and CDR2 as SMNVEV (reference sequence). Trimming left V 8 bases short and J 3 bases short, with 20 bases between. The CDR3 runs to 16 residues.

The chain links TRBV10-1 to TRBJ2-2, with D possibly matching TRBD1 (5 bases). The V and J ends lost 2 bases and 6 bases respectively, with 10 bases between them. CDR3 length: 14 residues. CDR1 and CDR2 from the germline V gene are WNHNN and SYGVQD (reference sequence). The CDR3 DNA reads TGCGCCAGCAGTGAGGGGGCTTACCCCGGGGAGCTGTTTTTT. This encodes CASSEGAYPGELFF.

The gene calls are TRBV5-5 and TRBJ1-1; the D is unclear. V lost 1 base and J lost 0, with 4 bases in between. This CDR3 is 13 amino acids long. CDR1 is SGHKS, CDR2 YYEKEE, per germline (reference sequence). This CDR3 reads CASSLYMNTEAFF. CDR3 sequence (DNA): TGTGCCAGCAGCTTGTACATGAACACTGAAGCTTTCTTT.

Written as DNA, the CDR3 is TGTGCCAGCAGCCATCCGGGACAGGGTAAAGAGACCCAGTACTTC. It is translated as CASSHPGQGKETQYF. This chain links TRBV7-9 with TRBJ2-5, with 9 bases fitting TRBD1. V was pared by 5 bases and J by 3 bases, with 7 bases of the junction left unmatched. The germline gives CDR1 SEHNR, CDR2 FQNEAQ (reference sequence). The CDR3 length is 15 residues. The entire variable domain, with the rest obtained from reference TRBV7-9 and TRBJ2-5, is as follows: DTGVSQNPRHKITKRGQNVTFRCDPISEHNRLYWYRQTLGQGPEFLTYFQNEAQLEKSRLLSDRFSAERPKGSFSTLEIQRTEQGDSAMYLCASSHPGQGKETQYFGPGTRLLVL.